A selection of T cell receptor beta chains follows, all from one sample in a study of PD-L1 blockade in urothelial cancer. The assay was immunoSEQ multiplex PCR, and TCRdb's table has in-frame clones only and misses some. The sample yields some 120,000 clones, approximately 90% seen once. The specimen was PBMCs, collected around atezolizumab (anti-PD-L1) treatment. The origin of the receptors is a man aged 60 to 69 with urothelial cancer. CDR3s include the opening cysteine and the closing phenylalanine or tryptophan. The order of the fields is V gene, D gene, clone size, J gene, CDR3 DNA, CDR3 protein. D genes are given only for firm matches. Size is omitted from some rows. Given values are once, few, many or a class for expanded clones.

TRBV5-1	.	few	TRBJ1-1	TGCGCCAGTGAGGAGGGAGACTTGGGGCGGAACACTGAAGCTTTCTTT	CASEEGDLGRNTEAFF
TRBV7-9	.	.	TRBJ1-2	TGTGCCAGCAGCCAACGGGCGGGGGGCGCCCGTAGCACCTTC	CASSQRAGGARSTF
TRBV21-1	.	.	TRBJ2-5	TGTGCCAGCACCCGCGACAGGGGCGGCGAGACCCAGTACTTC	CASTRDRGGETQYF
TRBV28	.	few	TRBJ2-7	TGTGCCAGCACCTCGGCAAACCTAGGGGACTACGAGCAGTACTTC	CASTSANLGDYEQYF
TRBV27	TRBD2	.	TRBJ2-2	TGTGCCAGCAGTTTTCGACTAGCGGGGGGGCCCGGGGAGCTGTTTTTT	CASSFRLAGGPGELFF
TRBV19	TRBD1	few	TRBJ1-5	TGTGCCAGTAGTATACAGGGGGCCCATCAGCCCCAGCATTTT	CASSIQGAHQPQHF
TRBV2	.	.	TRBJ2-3	TGTGCCACCCTTAGAGTAGGCACAGATACGCAGTATTTT	CATLRVGTDTQYF
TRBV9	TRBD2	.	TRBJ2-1	TGTGCCAGCAGCGGCCTAGCGGGGGGCTCCTACAATGAGCAGTTCTTC	CASSGLAGGSYNEQFF
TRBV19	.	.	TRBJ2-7	TGTGCCAGCAGGGACATCTCCTACGAGCAGTACTTC	CASRDISYEQYF
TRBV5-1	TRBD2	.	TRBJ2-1	TGCGCCAGCAGCGACGGGACTAGCGGGAGTAATGAGCAGTTCTTC	CASSDGTSGSNEQFF
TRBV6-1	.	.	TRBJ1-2	TGTGCCAGCCCGCATAGTGGAGGGGCTGGCTACACCTTC	CASPHSGGAGYTF
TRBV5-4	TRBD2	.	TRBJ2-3	TGTGCCAGCAGCTTGGGTTCTAGCGGGGGCACAGATACGCAGTATTTT	CASSLGSSGGTDTQYF
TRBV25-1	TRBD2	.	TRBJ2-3	TGTGCCAGCAGTGGATCCGGACTAGCGGGAGTGTGGAATACGCAGTATTTT	CASSGSGLAGVWNTQYF
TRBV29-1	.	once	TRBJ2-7	TGCAGCGCCACCGAACAGGGCTACGAGCAGTACTTC	CSATEQGYEQYF
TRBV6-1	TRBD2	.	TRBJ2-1	TGTGCCAGCAGTGAAGCGGGGGGGGTAGCGGAATACAATGAGCAGTTCTTC	CASSEAGGVAEYNEQFF
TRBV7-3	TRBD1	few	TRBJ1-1	TGTGCCAGCAGGCCAACGGGGGACAGTACAGAAGCTTTCTTT	CASRPTGDSTEAFF
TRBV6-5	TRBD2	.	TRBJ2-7	TGTGCCAGCAGTTCCCCGGGGAGGGTGAACTACGAGCAGTACTTC	CASSSPGRVNYEQYF
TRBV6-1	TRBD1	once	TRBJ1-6	TGTGCCAGCAGTGAACCTGGGGGACAGACCTCACCCCTCCACTTT	CASSEPGGQTSPLHF
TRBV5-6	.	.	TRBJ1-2	TGTGCCAGCAGCTTGGGCTATGAGCAGGGTCGGAACTATGGCTACACCTTC	CASSLGYEQGRNYGYTF
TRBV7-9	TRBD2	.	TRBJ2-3	TGTGCCAGCAGCCCAGGGCCAGGGGGGCTAGCGGGGGCAGATACGCAGTATTTT	CASSPGPGGLAGADTQYF
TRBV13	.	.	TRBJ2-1	TGTGCCAGCAGCTTTCACCGGGAGCGGAGGGAGCAGTTCTTC	CASSFHRERREQFF
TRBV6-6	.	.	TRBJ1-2	TGTGCCAGCCTAGGCGACTATGGCTACACCTTC	CASLGDYGYTF
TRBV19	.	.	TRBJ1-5	TGTGCCAGTAGTACCCAGAAGGGGAAACAGCCCCAGCATTTT	CASSTQKGKQPQHF
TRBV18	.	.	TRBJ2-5	TGTGCCAGCTCACCCTTGACAGGAGAAGAGACCCAGTACTTC	CASSPLTGEETQYF
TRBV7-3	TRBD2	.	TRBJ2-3	TGTGCCAGCTCCCCCGCGGGGGGGCGCACAGATACGCAGTATTTT	CASSPAGGRTDTQYF
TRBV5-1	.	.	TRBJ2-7	TGCGCCAGCCGTCGGAGTAGCTTCGCCTACGAGCAGTACTTC	CASRRSSFAYEQYF
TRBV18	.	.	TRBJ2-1	TGTGCCAGCTCACGTAGCGGTTTGGACAATGAGCAGTTCTTC	CASSRSGLDNEQFF
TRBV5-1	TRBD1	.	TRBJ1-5	TGCGCCAGCAGCCGGGGGACAGGGGCCTCCAATCAGCCCCAGCATTTT	CASSRGTGASNQPQHF
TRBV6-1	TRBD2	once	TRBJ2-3	TGTGCCAGCAGTGACCGGGAGGGGGCAGATACGCAGTATTTT	CASSDREGADTQYF
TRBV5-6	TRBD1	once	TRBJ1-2	TGTGCCAGCAGCATTAAACGGGACAGCGGTTTGTATGGCTACACCTTC	CASSIKRDSGLYGYTF
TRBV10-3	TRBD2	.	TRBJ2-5	TGTGCCATCAGTCCGGGAGGAGAGACCCAGTACTTC	CAISPGGETQYF
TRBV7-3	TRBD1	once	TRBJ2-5	TGTGCCAGCAGCCCCGGACAGGAAGAGACCCAGTACTTC	CASSPGQEETQYF
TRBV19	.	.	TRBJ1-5	TGTGCCAGTAGTACTATCCGGGACATTTACAATCAGCCCCAGCATTTT	CASSTIRDIYNQPQHF
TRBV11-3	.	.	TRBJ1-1	TGTGCCAGCAGCCCCCGCGGGGGGGTTGGCACTGAAGCTTTCTTT	CASSPRGGVGTEAFF
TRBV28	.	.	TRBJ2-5	TGTGCCAGCAGTTTCCGCCAAGAGACCCAGTACTTC	CASSFRQETQYF
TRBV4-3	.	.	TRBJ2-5	TGCGCCAGCAGCCAAGGAGTCCAAGAGACCCAGTACTTC	CASSQGVQETQYF
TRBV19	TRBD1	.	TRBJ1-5	TGTGCCAGTAGTACCGACAGGGTCAGTCAGCCCCAGCATTTT	CASSTDRVSQPQHF
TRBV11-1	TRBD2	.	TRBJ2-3	TGTGCCAGCAGCTTAGCAAGCGGGGTAAACACAGATACGCAGTATTTT	CASSLASGVNTDTQYF
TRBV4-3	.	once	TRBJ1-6	TGCGCCAGCGGGGTTAGGGGAGGAGATTCACCCCTCCACTTT	CASGVRGGDSPLHF
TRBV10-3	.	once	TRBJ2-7	TGTGCCATCAGTGGCACCAAGGGGGAGCAGTACTTC	CAISGTKGEQYF
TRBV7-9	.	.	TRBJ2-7	TGTGCCAGCAGAGACCGGGACTCTCCCTACGAGCAGTACTTC	CASRDRDSPYEQYF
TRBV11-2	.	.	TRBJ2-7	TGTGCCAGCAGCTTATCCACAGCCTACGAGCAGTACTTC	CASSLSTAYEQYF
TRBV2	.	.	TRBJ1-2	TGTGCCAGCCTGGGACTCCCGGGACGAAACTATGGCTACACCTTC	CASLGLPGRNYGYTF
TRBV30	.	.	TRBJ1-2	TGTGCCTGGAGTTTCGGCAGGGCCCGGGCCTATGGCTACACCTTC	CAWSFGRARAYGYTF
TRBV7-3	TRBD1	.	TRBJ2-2	TGTGCCAGCAGCACGGGACAGGTGAACACCGGGGAGCTGTTTTTT	CASSTGQVNTGELFF
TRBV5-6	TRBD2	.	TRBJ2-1	TGTGCCAGCAGCTTGGGGGATTTAGCGGGAGGGTTCCATGAGCAGTTCTTC	CASSLGDLAGGFHEQFF
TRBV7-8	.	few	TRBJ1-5	TGTGCCAGCAGCACCGACAGGTCGCGGCATTTT	CASSTDRSRHF
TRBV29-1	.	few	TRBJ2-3	TGCAGCGTTGAAGAAGCGTCGATCGATACGCAGTATTTT	CSVEEASIDTQYF
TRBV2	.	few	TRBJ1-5	TGTGCCAGCCGAGACAGTCTCAATAGCAATCAGCCCCAGCATTTT	CASRDSLNSNQPQHF
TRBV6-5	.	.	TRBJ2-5	TGTGCCAGCAGTTACTCTTACGGGCAAGAGACCCAGTACTTC	CASSYSYGQETQYF
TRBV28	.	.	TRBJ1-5	TGTGCCAGCACCCCGACTCTTAATCAGCCCCAGCATTTT	CASTPTLNQPQHF